This T cell receptor (beta chain) was recovered during a study of blood T cell repertoires in COVID-19. Generated by immunoSEQ multiplex PCR, the TCRdb table keeps only in-frame clones and is missing some. This table holds about 49,000 clones, more than 75% found once. Seattle patient enrollment occurred during active infection, with longitudinal follow-up thereafter. The J segment lost 1 base and the V segment lost 4 bases, leaving 5 bases of the junction unmatched. CDR1 and CDR2 from the germline V gene are LNHDA and SQIVND (reference sequence). The CDR3 has 17 amino acids. The rearrangement links TRBV19 to TRBJ2-6; 9 bases map to TRBD1. Sequencing was carried out using peripheral blood. The TCR sequence derives from an elderly woman with COVID-19, enrolled during active disease. The CDR3: CASSRGQGASGANVLTF. The CDR3 nucleotides read TGTGCCAGTAGTAGGGGACAGGGTGCTTCTGGGGCCAACGTCCTGACTTTC.